Below, 10 T cell receptor beta chains from the same sample are listed, as sequenced in a study of early T cells in non-severe SARS-CoV-2 infection. TCRdb re-called the 5' RACE reads with MiXCR, one entry per CDR3 protein. The data hold 100,000 to 120,000 distinct CDR3 sequences, with around an eighth observed a single time. Sample: whole blood. These receptors were obtained from an adult who was a healthcare worker with PCR-confirmed SARS-CoV-2 infection or an uninfected control (not recorded which).

The rearrangement joins TRBV3-1 to TRBJ2-1; the D gene could be TRBD1 or TRBD2 (6 bases each). Germline V gives CDR1 LGHDT, CDR2 YNNKEL (reference sequence). The length of the CDR3 is 15 residues. Trimming removed 0 bases at V and 15 bases at J, with 21 bases between. The CDR3 region has the DNA TGTGCCAGCAGCCAAGAAACCCCGAGTTCGGGGGCTCCGTTCTTC. This encodes CASSQETPSSGAPFF.

The chain has TRBV14 and TRBJ2-1, with no clear D. Germline V lookup: CDR1 SGHDN, CDR2 FVKESK. The CDR3 extends over 14 amino acids. The V and J ends lost 2 bases and 0 bases respectively, with 5 bases between them. CDR3 DNA: TGTGCCAGCAGCCAACTAAACTCCTACAATGAGCAGTTCTTC. Protein product: CASSQLNSYNEQFF.

This rearrangement joins TRBV28 to TRBJ2-7; 9 bases align to TRBD2. V was pared by 1 base and J by 5 bases, with 12 bases of the junction left unmatched. Germline CDR1 and CDR2: MDHEN and SYDVKM. The CDR3 loop spans 17 amino acids. CDR3 region: CASSLSPGAGGSDEQYF. In nucleotides, the CDR3 is TGTGCCAGCAGTTTATCTCCAGGAGCGGGGGGCTCGGACGAGCAGTACTTC.

This clonotype was detected many times. V is TRBV7-9 and J is TRBJ2-1; D not certain. CDR1 SEHNR and CDR2 FQNEAQ come from the germline V gene (reference sequence). CDR3 size: 13 residues. With 1 base removed from V and 2 bases from J, the gap between germline ends came to 3 bases. DNA of the CDR3: TGTGCCAGCAGCTTAGTCCCCTACAATGAGCAGTTCTTC. It translates to CASSLVPYNEQFF.

This clonotype was counted between two and nine times. The chain links TRBV5-4 to TRBJ2-4, with D hard to call. The CDR3 is 17 residues long. V shed 4 bases and J shed 0 bases, with 17 bases lying between them. CDR1 and CDR2 (germline): SGHNT, YYREEE (reference sequence). In DNA, the CDR3 is TGTGCCAGCAGCCCCTCACCGACGCCTTTAGCCAAAAACATTCAGTACTTC. Its translation: CASSPSPTPLAKNIQYF.

This clonotype was picked up many times. V gene TRBV6-1 combines with J gene TRBJ1-2; D remains unclear. CDR3 length equals 15 residues. CDR1 and CDR2 from the germline V gene are MNHNS and SASEGT. Trimming removed 3 bases from V and 8 bases from J, with 19 bases in between. Here the CDR3 reads CASSDSELPSRGYTF. The CDR3 DNA reads as TGTGCCAGCAGTGATTCGGAACTTCCTTCGAGGGGCTACACCTTC.

In DNA form, the CDR3 reads TGTGCCAGCAGCCCCAGGGACGCCTACAATGAGCAGTTCTTC. This translates into CASSPRDAYNEQFF. J is TRBJ2-1 and V is TRBV7-9, with D possibly being TRBD1 or TRBD2 (5 bases each). CDR3 size: 14 residues. Germline lookup yields CDR1 SEHNR and CDR2 FQNEAQ (reference sequence). V was clipped by 5 bases and J by 2 bases, with 10 bases between them.

This chain uses TRBV29-1 with TRBJ2-1; TRBD2 might be the D (5 bases). This CDR3 is built from 16 residues. V was pared by 4 bases and J by 0 bases, with 16 bases between. Per germline, CDR1 SQVTM and CDR2 ANQGSEA. The CDR3 nucleotides read TGCAGCGTTGGGCTCGGGGTTATAAGCTCCTACAATGAGCAGTTCTTC. Translated, it gives CSVGLGVISSYNEQFF.

There are a few counts of this clonotype. This chain links TRBV4-2 with TRBJ1-6; 10 bases align to TRBD1. The trim removed 4 bases at V and 8 bases at J, leaving 8 bases unmatched. The CDR3 runs to 16 residues. The germline V gene encodes CDR1 LGHNA and CDR2 YNFKEQ. CDR3 nucleotide sequence: TGTGCCAGCAGCCGCTGGACAGGGGGGACATATTCACCCCTCCACTTT. Protein product: CASSRWTGGTYSPLHF.

The chain has TRBV29-1 and TRBJ2-7; unclear D gene. CDR1 SQVTM and CDR2 ANQGSEA come from the germline V gene. The CDR3 runs to 11 residues. With 7 bases removed from V and 6 bases from J, the gap between germline ends came to 13 bases. The CDR3 loop reads CSAGWVSEQYF. CDR3 DNA: TGCAGCGCCGGATGGGTAAGCGAGCAGTACTTC.